Below are 18 T cell receptor beta chains sequenced from a single sample in a study of sequential checkpoint blockade in melanoma. Treatment described: randomized to nivolumab then ipilimumab (arm A) or the reverse (arm B). Data came from immunoSEQ multiplex PCR; TCRdb stores just in-frame clones and leaves some out. The repertoire holds about 3,900 clones, with roughly 23% as singletons. Material: tumor tissue (inferred from file names), obtained from a patient given nivolumab and ipilimumab in sequence. These TCRs come from a human donor with melanoma.

The chain recombines TRBV6-8 with TRBJ1-2; D possibly corresponds to TRBD1 (6 bases). Trimming shortened V by 5 bases and J by 0 bases, and 13 bases separated the two germline ends. Germline V gives CDR1 MNHGY, CDR2 SAAAGT. The CDR3 spans 15 residues. CDR3 DNA: TGTGCCAGCAGTGGCCGACAGGCTCCTAACTATGGCTACACCTTC. Its translation: CASSGRQAPNYGYTF.

This clone was counted a few times. The V call is TRBV9, the J call TRBJ2-2; D gene uncertain. CDR1 is SGDLS, CDR2 YYNGEE, per germline. With 0 bases removed from V and 6 bases from J, the gap between germline ends came to 9 bases. The CDR3 loop spans 14 amino acids. The CDR3 sequence is CASSVGGGPGELFF. The CDR3 nucleotides are TGTGCCAGCAGCGTAGGGGGTGGACCCGGGGAGCTGTTTTTT.

V and J are TRBV19 and TRBJ2-7; maybe TRBD1 (5 bases). Per germline, CDR1 LNHDA and CDR2 SQIVND (reference sequence). V shed 4 bases and J shed 2 bases, with 21 bases lying between them. The CDR3 consists of 17 residues. The CDR3 nucleotides are TGTGCCAGTAGTAAGGCCTTATTCGACAGTTCCACCTACGAGCAGTACTTC. This sequence encodes CASSKALFDSSTYEQYF.

This clone qualifies as medium-sized (0.01 to 0.1%). This chain links TRBV11-3 with TRBJ1-3; unclear D gene. Germline CDR1 is SGHNT and CDR2 is YENEEA. The CDR3 length is 15 residues. Trimming shortened V by 5 bases and J by 4 bases, and 15 bases separated the two germline ends. The CDR3 DNA follows: TGTGCCAGCAGCCCCACGGCCGCCCTAGGAAACACCATATATTTT. Amino acids: CASSPTAALGNTIYF.

By proportion, this clone is medium-sized. The chain has TRBV6-8 and TRBJ1-4, with TRBD1 as a possible D gene (6 bases). Germline CDR1 reads MNHGY; CDR2 reads SAAAGT. The CDR3 contains 15 residues. Trimming removed 6 bases at V and 7 bases at J, with 18 bases between. The CDR3 sequence: CASRGGAGPSEKLFF. The CDR3 coding sequence is TGTGCCAGCAGAGGGGGGGCCGGGCCGTCTGAAAAACTGTTTTTT.

Concerning this clone itself: At one end the junction does not follow the germline gene, possibly because of a read error. The V call is TRBV6-8, the J call TRBJ2-3, with a possible D match to TRBD2 (6 bases). CDR3 length: 15 residues. Germline CDR1 is MNHGY and CDR2 is SAAAGT. CDR3 region: CAISGRWGDTDTQYF. The CDR3 nucleotides read TGTGCCATCAGTGGGCGGTGGGGGGACACAGATACGCAGTATTTT.

The J gene is TRBJ2-5, the V gene TRBV6-8; TRBD2 aligns across 7 bases. Losses at the gene ends were 5 bases for V and 2 bases for J; bases not matched to a gene: 11. Looked up from germline, CDR1 is MNHGY and CDR2 is SAAAGT. The CDR3 contains 16 residues. CDR3 bases: TGTGCCAGCAGTGAGGGGAGGGCCTGGAGGCAAGAGACCCAGTACTTC. The encoded protein is CASSEGRAWRQETQYF.

The V and J genes are TRBV6-8 and TRBJ1-5; D is ambiguous. Germline V gene data show CDR1 as MNHGY and CDR2 as SAAAGT. This CDR3 comprises 15 residues. The V gene lost 5 bases and the J gene lost 0 bases, with 11 bases spanning the gap. DNA for the CDR3: TGTGCCAGCAGTGCAGAGGACTATAGCAATCAGCCCCAGCATTTT. Its translation is CASSAEDYSNQPQHF.

The CDR3 protein is CASSPRQDTGELFF. The CDR3, as DNA: TGTGCCAGCAGTCCTAGACAGGACACCGGGGAGCTGTTTTTT. The chain couples TRBV6-8 to TRBJ2-2, with D possibly TRBD1 on 6 matching bases. Germline V gene data show CDR1 as MNHGY and CDR2 as SAAAGT. This CDR3 region has 14 residues. The V and J ends lost 5 bases and 3 bases respectively, with 10 bases between them.

This clone is classed as medium-sized (0.01 to 0.1%). The J gene is TRBJ2-1, the V gene TRBV9; the D gene is possibly TRBD1 (6 bases). Between the trimmed V and J ends, which lost 3 bases and 3 bases, there was a span of 10 bases. The CDR3 is 14 residues long. Germline V lookup: CDR1 SGDLS, CDR2 YYNGEE. The CDR3 DNA reads TGTGCCAGCAGCGAACAGGGTAACTACAATGAGCAGTTCTTC. Amino acid sequence: CASSEQGNYNEQFF. Full variable domain (outside the CDR3, taken from reference TRBV9 and TRBJ2-1): DSGVTQTPKHLITATGQRVTLRCSPRSGDLSVYWYQQSLDQGLQFLIQYYNGEERAKGNILERFSAQQFPDLHSELNLSSLELGDSALYFCASSEQGNYNEQFFGPGTRLTVL.

This clone has ten or more counts. The chain carries TRBV11-3 and TRBJ2-7; D remains ambiguous. The CDR3 is 15 amino acids. Germline lookup yields CDR1 SGHNT and CDR2 YENEEA. The ends were cut back, 5 bases at V and 4 bases at J, with 18 bases in the middle. CDR3 protein: CASSHTWSSSYEQYF. The CDR3 region has the DNA TGTGCCAGCAGCCATACTTGGAGTAGCTCTTACGAGCAGTACTTC.

The chain carries TRBV6-8 and TRBJ2-5; D not resolved. The CDR3 contains 13 residues. CDR1 MNHGY and CDR2 SAAAGT come from the germline V gene. V was trimmed by 6 bases and J by 7 bases, leaving 15 bases between them. The DNA of the CDR3 is TGTGCCAGCAGGCTTACTGGTCTTGGGACCCAGTACTTC. This sequence encodes CASRLTGLGTQYF.

This chain uses TRBV10-2 with TRBJ1-2; D perhaps matches TRBD1 (5 bases). This CDR3 has 12 amino acids. Germline V gene lookup returns CDR1 WSHSY and CDR2 SAAADI. The germline V and J ends were trimmed by 7 bases and 4 bases, with 10 bases remaining between them. This chain's CDR3 is CASTGWGYGYTF. The CDR3 nucleotides read TGCGCCAGCACAGGGTGGGGCTATGGCTACACCTTC.

The sample holds a few counts of this clone. The chain uses TRBV18 and TRBJ2-7, with a weak D call TRBD1 (5 bases). Germline V lookup: CDR1 KGHSH, CDR2 LQKENI. The CDR3 totals 14 residues. Trimming stripped 4 bases from V and 0 bases from J, with 10 bases between. CDR3 protein: CASSQQGSSYEQYF. CDR3 sequence (DNA): TGTGCCAGCTCACAGCAGGGAAGCTCCTACGAGCAGTACTTC.

The chain uses TRBV6-8 and TRBJ1-2; TRBD1 matches at 10 bases. CDR1 is MNHGY and CDR2 is SAAAGT in the germline V gene. The CDR3 spans 14 residues. V dropped 6 bases and J dropped 8; count of bases not matched to a gene: 9. CDR3 bases: TGTGCCAGCAGGAAGCCGGGACAGGGGACCGGCTACACCTTC. It encodes CASRKPGQGTGYTF.

The V call is TRBV15, the J call TRBJ1-1; D is unresolved. Germline V gene sequence: CDR1 LNHNV, CDR2 YYDKDF (reference sequence). Trimming left V 0 bases short and J 8 bases short, with 19 bases between. This CDR3 spans 16 amino acids. CDR3 region: CATSRDLEPPNGEAFF. CDR3 bases: TGTGCCACCAGCAGAGATCTCGAACCCCCGAACGGGGAAGCTTTCTTT. Based on the CDR3 plus reference TRBV15 and TRBJ1-1, the full variable domain is DAMVIQNPRYQVTQFGKPVTLSCSQTLNHNVMYWYQQKSSQAPKLLFHYYDKDFNNEADTPDNFQSRRPNTSFCFLDIRSPGLGDTAMYLCATSRDLEPPNGEAFFGQGTRLTVV.

By proportion, this clone is medium-sized. This rearrangement joins TRBV28 to TRBJ1-4; 7 bases are shared with TRBD1. Per the germline V gene, CDR1 is MDHEN and CDR2 is SYDVKM. This CDR3 has 17 amino acids. The J segment lost 4 bases and the V segment lost 2 bases, leaving 10 bases of the junction unmatched. The CDR3: CASSLLGRGFFNEKLFF. For the CDR3, the DNA is TGTGCCAGCAGTTTACTCGGCAGGGGGTTTTTTAATGAAAAACTGTTTTTT. Full variable domain (missing parts from reference TRBV28 and TRBJ1-4): DVKVTQSSRYLVKRTGEKVFLECVQDMDHENMFWYRQDPGLGLRLIYFSYDVKMKEKGDIPEGYSVSREKKERFSLILESASTNQTSMYLCASSLLGRGFFNEKLFFGSGTQLSVL.

This clone was seen a few times. The CDR3 reads CASSLGYGWADTQYF. In nucleotides, the CDR3 is TGTGCCAGCAGCCTTGGCTACGGGTGGGCAGATACGCAGTATTTT. The chain uses TRBV11-3 and TRBJ2-3; D not resolved. CDR1 is SGHNT and CDR2 is YENEEA in the germline V gene. The V gene lost 5 bases and the J gene lost 4 bases, with 16 bases spanning the gap. The CDR3 loop spans 15 amino acids.